A single sample is the source of the 32 T cell receptor beta chains below, sequenced in a study of cytomegalovirus exposure and HLA in healthy donors. Libraries were prepared by immunoSEQ multiplex PCR; TCRdb keeps only in-frame clonotypes and omits some of them. The table shows 250,000 to 300,000 clones, with nearly 90% occurring only once. The source material was PBMCs. The receptors originated from a woman in her late teens or twenties in good health and CMV-seronegative.

The genes are TRBV27 and TRBJ1-4, with TRBD1 matching 10 bases. The CDR3 has 14 residues. Germline CDR1 MNHEY, CDR2 SMNVEV (reference sequence). Unmatched junction bases numbered 2, after V lost 5 bases and J lost 5 bases. The CDR3 loop reads CASSKGQGNEKLFF. Here the CDR3 DNA reads TGTGCCAGCAGTAAGGGACAGGGGAATGAAAAACTGTTTTTT.

The chain links TRBV9 to TRBJ1-6; the match to TRBD1 covers 9 bases. This CDR3 is built from 15 residues. V was pared by 4 bases and J by 7 bases, with 6 bases of the junction left unmatched. Germline values: CDR1 SGDLS, CDR2 YYNGEE. In nucleotides, the CDR3 is TGTGCCAGCAGCCCTTGGACAGGGGACAATTCACCCCTCCACTTT. It is translated as CASSPWTGDNSPLHF.

V usage is TRBV7-2 and J usage is TRBJ2-2, with 10 nucleotides matching TRBD2. This CDR3 spans 15 amino acids. J gave up 6 bases and V 2 bases, and 3 bases lay outside the gene matches. Germline V gene lookup returns CDR1 SGHTA and CDR2 FQGNSA. CDR3 sequence (DNA): TGTGCCAGCAGCTTAAGCGGGGGGGCCCCCGGGGAGCTGTTTTTT. Translating gives CASSLSGGAPGELFF.

The chain links TRBV18 to TRBJ1-2, with 11 bases that match TRBD1. Per germline, CDR1 KGHSH and CDR2 LQKENI. The V and J ends lost 3 bases and 3 bases, in that order; junction bases with no gene match: 3. The CDR3 loop spans 15 amino acids. CDR3 in amino acids: CASSPGQGAHYGYTF. The CDR3, as DNA: TGTGCCAGCTCACCTGGACAGGGGGCTCACTATGGCTACACCTTC.

In its sample, this clone was seen a few times. CDR3 bases: TGTGCCAGCAGTTACTCACCGGACAGGGTGATGGAGACCCAGTACTTC. This codes for CASSYSPDRVMETQYF. The chain has TRBV6-5 and TRBJ2-5; 8 nucleotides match TRBD1. The V gene's germline CDR1 is MNHEY and CDR2 SVGAGI. The V and J ends lost 0 bases and 5 bases, in that order; junction bases with no gene match: 8. The CDR3 length is 16 residues.

The chain uses TRBV5-4 and TRBJ1-1; 7 bases fit TRBD1. The CDR3 totals 14 residues. V dropped 5 bases and J dropped 0; count of bases not matched to a gene: 4. The germline CDR1 and CDR2 sequences are SGHNT and YYREEE (reference sequence). The CDR3 DNA follows: TGTGCCAGCAGTCTGACAGGGATGAACACTGAAGCTTTCTTT. Amino acid sequence: CASSLTGMNTEAFF.

The chain recombines TRBV5-1 with TRBJ2-5; 9 nucleotides align to TRBD1. The ends lost 3 bases at V and 3 bases at J; junction bases unmatched: 6. Germline-derived CDR1 and CDR2 are SGHRS and YFSETQ. This CDR3 has 15 residues. CDR3 protein: CASSSGTGIKETQYF. CDR3 DNA: TGCGCCAGCAGCTCCGGGACAGGGATCAAAGAGACCCAGTACTTC.

The rearrangement joins TRBV10-3 to TRBJ1-2, with 8 bases matching TRBD1. CDR3 length: 16 amino acids. Trimming at V came to 3 bases and at J to 3 bases, leaving 9 bases not matched to a gene. Germline V gene lookup returns CDR1 ENHRY and CDR2 SYGVKD. The CDR3 nucleotides are TGTGCCATCAGTGAAGAGGGGGACAGGCAACACTATGGCTACACCTTC. Its translation is CAISEEGDRQHYGYTF.

The chain joins TRBV18 to TRBJ2-7, with D maybe TRBD2 (6 bases). V was trimmed by 0 bases and J by 3 bases, leaving 21 bases between them. This CDR3 contains 18 residues. Germline-derived CDR1 and CDR2 are KGHSH and LQKENI. CDR3 sequence (DNA): TGTGCCAGCTCACCACCGGTCGGGAGAGAGGAGATCGACTACGAGCAGTACTTC. This encodes CASSPPVGREEIDYEQYF. Full variable domain (rest looked up from reference TRBV18 and TRBJ2-7): NAGVMQNPRHLVRRRGQEARLRCSPMKGHSHVYWYRQLPEEGLKFMVYLQKENIIDESGMPKERFSAEFPKEGPSILRIQQVVRGDSAAYFCASSPPVGREEIDYEQYFGPGTRLTVT.

The chain has TRBV28 and TRBJ1-4; D possibly corresponds to TRBD1 (5 bases). The germline CDR1 and CDR2 sequences are MDHEN and SYDVKM. This CDR3 has 12 residues. The V end was cut by 11 bases, the J end by 6 bases, with 13 bases between. CDR3 amino acids: CAAGRDDEKLFF. Written as DNA, the CDR3 is TGTGCCGCAGGGCGTGATGATGAAAAACTGTTTTTT.

The gene calls are TRBV15 and TRBJ2-2, with unresolved D. Germline CDR1 reads LNHNV; CDR2 reads YYDKDF (reference sequence). This CDR3 comprises 13 residues. V dropped 0 bases and J dropped 6 bases, with 5 bases sitting between them. The CDR3 reads CATSRDRPGELFF. The CDR3 nucleotides read TGTGCCACCAGCAGAGATCGTCCCGGGGAGCTGTTTTTT.

This clone came up once. The chain uses TRBV27 and TRBJ2-2; 7 bases align to TRBD1. The V gene's germline CDR1 is MNHEY and CDR2 SMNVEV (reference sequence). The CDR3 is 15 amino acids. V was clipped by 5 bases and J by 10 bases; unmatched bases: 13. CDR3 coding DNA: TGTGCCAGCAGTCAGCTACAGGGGAATCTGGAGGAGCTGTTTTTT. Amino acid sequence: CASSQLQGNLEELFF.

This chain links TRBV7-6 with TRBJ2-3, with 9 bases fitting TRBD2. V gave up 3 bases and J gave up 2 bases; unmatched junction bases: 3. The germline gives CDR1 SGHVS, CDR2 FNYEAQ. The CDR3 loop spans 15 amino acids. CDR3 DNA sequence: TGTGCCAGCAGCTTTGGCGGGGGGGACACAGATACGCAGTATTTT. It codes for CASSFGGGDTDTQYF.

V is TRBV27 and J is TRBJ2-2, with TRBD2 as a possible D gene (5 bases). The CDR3 contains 16 residues. Germline values: CDR1 MNHEY, CDR2 SMNVEV (reference sequence). Trimming stripped 0 bases from V and 0 bases from J, with 8 bases between. CDR3 DNA: TGTGCCAGCAGTTTATCTCCGGGGTCGAACACCGGGGAGCTGTTTTTT. Its protein is CASSLSPGSNTGELFF.

The J gene is TRBJ2-7, the V gene TRBV5-1; TRBD1 matches 11 bases. This CDR3 is built from 14 residues. Germline CDR1 is SGHRS and CDR2 is YFSETQ. Trimming took 3 bases from V and 6 from J; bases not matched to a gene: 5. The CDR3 protein is CASSSPGQGGEQYF. CDR3 coding DNA: TGCGCCAGCAGCTCACCGGGACAGGGGGGCGAGCAGTACTTC.

The gene calls are TRBV9 and TRBJ2-1; D is unclear. In germline, CDR1 is SGDLS, CDR2 YYNGEE. The CDR3 loop spans 13 amino acids. V lost 3 bases, J lost 0 bases, and 4 bases lay in between. As DNA, the CDR3 is TGTGCCAGCAGCGCCCTCTCCTACAATGAGCAGTTCTTC. Its protein is CASSALSYNEQFF. The whole variable domain, filled in from reference TRBV9 and TRBJ2-1, reads DSGVTQTPKHLITATGQRVTLRCSPRSGDLSVYWYQQSLDQGLQFLIQYYNGEERAKGNILERFSAQQFPDLHSELNLSSLELGDSALYFCASSALSYNEQFFGPGTRLTVL.

The V gene is TRBV6-6, the J gene TRBJ2-3, with D tentatively TRBD1 (6 bases). The CDR3 is 15 amino acids. Trimming took off 2 bases at V and 1 base at J, with 10 bases between the two ends. Germline V gene lookup returns CDR1 MNHNY and CDR2 SVGAGI (reference sequence). The CDR3 loop reads CASSYPQGGTDTQYF. Here the CDR3 DNA reads TGTGCCAGCAGTTACCCACAGGGAGGCACAGATACGCAGTATTTT.

This chain connects TRBV29-1 to TRBJ1-1; 10 nucleotides line up with TRBD1. The CDR3 sequence is 11 residues long. V gave up 7 bases and J gave up 8 bases; unmatched junction bases: 4. The germline V gene has CDR1 SQVTM and CDR2 ANQGSEA. The CDR3: CSAGQGEEAFF. The CDR3 coding sequence is TGCAGCGCCGGACAGGGGGAGGAAGCTTTCTTT.

This rearrangement joins TRBV5-4 to TRBJ2-3; 7 bases line up with TRBD2. Germline loops: CDR1 SGHNT, CDR2 YYREEE (reference sequence). This CDR3 has 15 amino acids. V shed 2 bases and J 0 bases; nucleotides not matched to a gene: 3. The DNA for the CDR3 is TGTGCCAGCAGCTTCGGGGGGTCTAGCACAGATACGCAGTATTTT. Translation gives CASSFGGSSTDTQYF. Full variable domain (missing parts from reference TRBV5-4 and TRBJ2-3): ETGVTQSPTHLIKTRGQQVTLRCSSQSGHNTVSWYQQALGQGPQFIFQYYREEENGRGNFPPRFSGLQFPNYSSELNVNALELDDSALYLCASSFGGSSTDTQYFGPGTRLTVL.

This clone was counted once. The rearrangement links TRBV2 to TRBJ2-4; no clear D gene. V gave up 6 bases and J gave up 0 bases, with 12 bases separating them. CDR1 is SNHLY, CDR2 FYNNEI, per germline. The CDR3 sequence is 15 residues long. Here the CDR3 reads CASRYTDLAKNIQYF. CDR3 nucleotide sequence: TGTGCCAGCAGATACACAGACCTAGCCAAAAACATTCAGTACTTC.

V and J are TRBV13 and TRBJ1-1; 8 bases are shared with TRBD1. In germline, CDR1 is PRHDT, CDR2 FYEKMQ (reference sequence). The CDR3 extends over 15 amino acids. The ends lost 5 bases at V and 7 bases at J; junction bases unmatched: 12. The CDR3 DNA reads TGTGCCAGCAGCACCTACAGGGCACAGGGGGTTGAAGCTTTCTTT. It specifies CASSTYRAQGVEAFF.

The chain has TRBV5-1 and TRBJ2-1; 10 bases line up with TRBD1. There are 15 residues in the CDR3. V lost 4 bases and J lost 5; bases outside the gene matches: 6. CDR1 and CDR2 (germline): SGHRS, YFSETQ. The CDR3 DNA is TGCGCCAGCAGCACCGGGACAGGGGTCCACAATGAGCAGTTCTTC. Amino acids: CASSTGTGVHNEQFF. Full variable domain (remainder filled in from reference TRBV5-1 and TRBJ2-1): KAGVTQTPRYLIKTRGQQVTLSCSPISGHRSVSWYQQTPGQGLQFLFEYFSETQRNKGNFPGRFSGRQFSNSRSEMNVSTLELGDSALYLCASSTGTGVHNEQFFGPGTRLTVL.

This clone was counted a few times. V gene TRBV7-9 combines with J gene TRBJ2-7; 8 bases map to TRBD2. Germline V CDR1 and CDR2: SEHNR, FQNEAQ (reference sequence). The ends lost 3 bases at V and 3 bases at J; junction bases unmatched: 7. The CDR3 runs 15 residues. The CDR3 sequence: CASSFVQRGSYEQYF. In DNA, the CDR3 is TGTGCCAGCAGCTTTGTCCAGCGGGGGAGCTACGAGCAGTACTTC.

J is TRBJ1-1 and V is TRBV2; TRBD1 is a possible D gene (5 bases). This CDR3 region has 14 residues. The V gene lost 5 bases and the J gene lost 7 bases, with 17 bases spanning the gap. CDR1 and CDR2 from the germline V gene are SNHLY and FYNNEI. The CDR3 is CASSPAWGEDEAFF. CDR3 DNA sequence: TGTGCCAGCAGTCCTGCGTGGGGGGAGGATGAAGCTTTCTTT.

This clone has a single count. The rearrangement links TRBV6-5 to TRBJ2-5; 11 bases agree with TRBD2. The V gene end was trimmed by 4 bases and the J gene end by 5 bases; junction bases not matched to a gene: 3. CDR3 length: 14 residues. Germline V CDR1 and CDR2: MNHEY, SVGAGI. This CDR3 reads CASSSLAGEETQYF. The DNA for the CDR3 is TGTGCCAGCAGTTCACTAGCGGGAGAGGAGACCCAGTACTTC.

The chain is built from TRBV6-1 and TRBJ1-2, with 8 bases aligning to TRBD1. The CDR3 extends over 14 amino acids. Germline V gene lookup returns CDR1 MNHNS and CDR2 SASEGT. V dropped 3 bases and J dropped 3; count of bases not matched to a gene: 3. CDR3 nucleotides: TGTGCCAGCAGTGAGAACAGGGGGGACTATGGCTACACCTTC. As protein: CASSENRGDYGYTF.

This chain connects TRBV19 to TRBJ2-2, with 8 bases matching TRBD1. The CDR3 extends over 14 amino acids. Germline CDR1 and CDR2: LNHDA and SQIVND (reference sequence). The junction had 1 base not matched to a gene; V was cut back by 6 bases and J by 1 base. The CDR3 DNA reads as TGTGCCAGTAGGGGACAGGTGAACACCGGGGAGCTGTTTTTT. It translates to CASRGQVNTGELFF.

The rearrangement links TRBV7-8 to TRBJ2-1; 11 positions match TRBD1. V lost 5 bases, J lost 4 bases, and 4 bases stayed unmatched. Per the germline V gene, CDR1 is SGHVS and CDR2 is FQNEAQ. This CDR3 contains 15 residues. The CDR3 DNA follows: TGTGCCAGCAGCGCCGGGACAGGGGGTTACAATGAGCAGTTCTTC. Encoded protein: CASSAGTGGYNEQFF.

The table lists this clone with a count of one. The chain carries TRBV15 and TRBJ1-5, with D uncertain. The CDR3 totals 14 residues. Germline V lookup: CDR1 LNHNV, CDR2 YYDKDF (reference sequence). V was cut by 0 bases and J by 4 bases, with 7 bases left in between. The CDR3 here is CATSREEVNQPQHF. DNA of the CDR3: TGTGCCACCAGCAGAGAAGAGGTGAATCAGCCCCAGCATTTT.

V usage is TRBV7-9 and J usage is TRBJ1-4; D is ambiguous. Germline V gene data show CDR1 as SEHNR and CDR2 as FQNEAQ (reference sequence). This CDR3 has 12 residues. Trimming removed 6 bases at V and 6 bases at J, with 8 bases between. CDR3 nucleotide sequence: TGTGCCAGCAGACAGAGGGATGAAAAACTGTTTTTT. Protein sequence: CASRQRDEKLFF. Based on the CDR3 plus reference TRBV7-9 and TRBJ1-4, the full variable domain is DTGVSQNPRHKITKRGQNVTFRCDPISEHNRLYWYRQTLGQGPEFLTYFQNEAQLEKSRLLSDRFSAERPKGSFSTLEIQRTEQGDSAMYLCASRQRDEKLFFGSGTQLSVL.

In its sample, this clone was seen once. V and J are TRBV28 and TRBJ1-2, with D uncertain. The CDR3 length is 14 residues. The germline V gene has CDR1 MDHEN and CDR2 SYDVKM. Trimming left V 7 bases short and J 4 bases short, with 16 bases between. CDR3 coding DNA: TGTGCCAGCACCATTAAAACGCGGTCCTATGGCTACACCTTC. It codes for CASTIKTRSYGYTF.

The chain carries TRBV4-3 and TRBJ2-1; 8 positions agree with TRBD1. This CDR3 region has 18 residues. Losses at the gene ends were 4 bases for V and 5 bases for J; bases not matched to a gene: 16. Germline V gene lookup returns CDR1 LGHNA and CDR2 YSLEER. The CDR3 loop reads CASSPYSPGTGEDNEQFF. CDR3 nucleotide sequence: TGCGCCAGCAGCCCTTACTCGCCCGGGACAGGCGAAGACAATGAGCAGTTCTTC.